Reported below is one TCR beta chain. The data stem from a study of blood T cell repertoires in COVID-19. Turning to the study itself: Material from acute and convalescent COVID-19 was sourced from the United States, Italy and Spain.

In the source study's methods: Using reference gene primer amplification, nucleated cell counts were estimated. Clones were read by immunoSEQ multiplex PCR, and TCRdb kept only the in-frame ones, dropping some. Clone size and V and J calls were adopted from that table, with D and trimming inferred from the DNA. The profile covers about 89,000 clones, with 80% appearing a single time and 15% to 20% taken by the ten largest. The TCR was taken from a woman of 80 years or more with acute or convalescent COVID-19. Specimen: peripheral blood.

The CDR3 sequence is CASSPAARRGNYNEQFF. In nucleotides, the CDR3 is TGTGCCAGCTCACCAGCTGCTCGTAGGGGGAACTACAATGAGCAGTTCTTC. The chain recombines TRBV18 with TRBJ2-1; maybe TRBD1 (6 bases). This CDR3 has 17 amino acids. The germline CDR1 and CDR2 sequences are KGHSH and LQKENI. V lost 2 bases, J lost 3 bases, and 17 bases lay in between.